This is a list of T cell receptor beta chains from one sample in a study of Ad26.COV2.S vaccination and SARS-CoV-2 variants. Here immunoSEQ multiplex PCR was the method, and the copy in TCRdb shows in-frame clones only, minus some. The repertoire holds some 350,000 clones, with roughly nine tenths as singletons. The sample here was peripheral blood, taken in a trial of Ad26.COV2.S vaccine versus placebo. The receptors were sampled from a person aged 18-65 years who received the Ad26.COV2.S COVID-19 vaccine or a placebo. Both conserved end residues are part of each CDR3. Fields, in order: J gene, D gene, V gene, clone size, CDR3 DNA, CDR3 protein. The D gene is left open where the match is weak. Part of the rows lack a size; the others show once, few, many or a class for expanded clones.

TRBJ2-1,TRBD2,TRBV5-4,.,TGTGCCAGCAGCATAAGCGGGGGGAGACACAATGAGCAGTTCTTC,CASSISGGRHNEQFF
TRBJ2-5,TRBD1,TRBV9,once,TGTGCCAGCAGCGTAGCCGGGCATACAGGGGAACAAGAGACCCAGTACTTC,CASSVAGHTGEQETQYF
TRBJ2-3,TRBD2,TRBV6-6,.,TGTGCCAGCAGCTCTCTTGGAGTAGCGGGAGGGCCTGGTTGGACAGATACGCAGTATTTT,CASSSLGVAGGPGWTDTQYF
TRBJ2-3,.,TRBV9,.,.,CASGRGHSTDTQYF
TRBJ1-2,.,TRBV30,once,TGTGCCTGGAGACCCGATTTTGGCTACACCTTC,CAWRPDFGYTF
TRBJ2-2,TRBD2,TRBV7-2,.,TGTGCCAGCAGTTGGACTAGCGGGAACACCGGGGAGCTGTTTTTT,CASSWTSGNTGELFF
TRBJ2-2,TRBD2,TRBV6-5,.,TGTGCCAGCAGGGAGCGGGGGGCTATAGGGGAGCTGTTTTTT,CASRERGAIGELFF
TRBJ1-3,.,TRBV15,few,TGTGCCACCAGCAGACTAGGGACTCGGGGAAACACCATATATTTT,CATSRLGTRGNTIYF
TRBJ1-5,.,TRBV4-1,.,TGCGCCAGCAGCCAAGAAAGGGGTCGTCGCGATCAAGGTCAGCCCCAGCATTTT,CASSQERGRRDQGQPQHF
TRBJ1-5,TRBD1,TRBV19,once,TGTGCCAGTAGTACTAGGGACAGCTACAATCAGCCCCAGCATTTT,CASSTRDSYNQPQHF
TRBJ1-1,.,TRBV29-1,.,TGCAGCGCAATTGAGGGGGGCACTGAAGCTTTCTTT,CSAIEGGTEAFF
TRBJ2-1,.,TRBV7-9,.,TGTGCCAGCAGCTTAGCGAGAGGGAATGAGCAGTTCTTC,CASSLARGNEQFF
TRBJ2-4,TRBD1,TRBV24-1,.,TGTGCCACCTCCGGGACAGGGGGCCCTGGGGCCAAAAACATTCAGTACTTC,CATSGTGGPGAKNIQYF
TRBJ2-2,TRBD2,TRBV6-5,.,TGTGCCAGCAGTCCCAGGAGCGGGAGTACCGGGGAGCTGTTTTTT,CASSPRSGSTGELFF
TRBJ1-6,.,TRBV6-5,.,TGTGCCAGCAGTTACGGACGTACCGGTAATTCACCCCTCCACTTT,CASSYGRTGNSPLHF
TRBJ1-5,TRBD1,TRBV19,.,TGTGCCAGTAGTATATTCGGGACAGCTAATCAGCCCCAGCATTTT,CASSIFGTANQPQHF
TRBJ2-3,TRBD1,TRBV6-2/TRBV6-3,.,TGTGCCAGCAGTTACAGGGGGCTCGCAGATACGCAGTATTTT,CASSYRGLADTQYF
TRBJ1-1,TRBD1,TRBV7-9,.,TGTGCCAGCAGCTTAGACGCAGGGGGCACTGAAGCTTTCTTT,CASSLDAGGTEAFF
TRBJ2-1,TRBD2,TRBV6-6,.,TGTGCCAGCAGTTACAGTCCGGGGACTATTACGGGGCCGTTCTTC,CASSYSPGTITGPFF
TRBJ2-7,TRBD2,TRBV12-5,.,TGTGCTAGTGGTTCACTGGGACTACCGTTTAACGAGCAGTACTTC,CASGSLGLPFNEQYF
TRBJ2-6,.,TRBV19,once,TGTGCCAGCGGGACGCCTGCTCTCTCTGGGGCCAACGTCCTGACTTTC,CASGTPALSGANVLTF
TRBJ2-1,.,TRBV7-2,.,TGTGCCAGCAGCTTGACTGTGTCCTACAATGAGCAGTTCTTC,CASSLTVSYNEQFF
TRBJ1-2,.,TRBV20-1,.,TGCAGTGCGGACAGACTCTATGGCTACACCTTC,CSADRLYGYTF
TRBJ2-7,.,TRBV14,once,TGTGCCAGCAGCCAAGACCAGCAGGGTTGGTACGAGCAGTACTTC,CASSQDQQGWYEQYF
TRBJ1-3,.,TRBV4-1,.,TGCGCCAGCAGCCAAGATCCCCAGGGGAGTTCTGGAAACACCATATATTTT,CASSQDPQGSSGNTIYF
TRBJ2-7,TRBD1,TRBV15,.,TGTGCCACCAGCACCAGGGACAGGGCTACCCACGAGCAGTACTTC,CATSTRDRATHEQYF
TRBJ2-6,.,TRBV28,few,TGTGCCAGCAGCCGACTCACTCTATCTGGGGCCAACGTCCTGACTTTC,CASSRLTLSGANVLTF
TRBJ1-6,.,TRBV2,.,TGTGCCAGCAGCCCCGGGACGGCGAGCTCCTATAATTCACCCCTCCACTTT,CASSPGTASSYNSPLHF